The 10 T cell receptor beta chains presented below share a single source sample, sequenced in a study of cytomegalovirus exposure and HLA in healthy donors. PCR was performed using 60 Vbeta and 13 Jbeta primers. The table came from immunoSEQ multiplex PCR; TCRdb's copy has only in-frame clones and leaves some out. Altogether about 130,000 clones are present, around 85% being singletons, with the ten largest covering about 1.5%. The sequencing input was PBMCs. These receptor sequences come from a boy aged 5-17 years in good health and CMV-seronegative.

In this sample, this clone turned up once. The chain links TRBV18 to TRBJ2-3; 10 nucleotides align to TRBD2. The CDR3 consists of 17 residues. Losses at the gene ends were 5 bases for V and 4 bases for J; bases not matched to a gene: 12. From germline, CDR1 is KGHSH and CDR2 LQKENI. The CDR3 DNA reads TGTGCCAGCTCATCGACGCTAGCGGGAGTACAGGCAGATACGCAGTATTTT. Protein: CASSSTLAGVQADTQYF. Based on the CDR3 plus reference TRBV18 and TRBJ2-3, the full variable domain is NAGVMQNPRHLVRRRGQEARLRCSPMKGHSHVYWYRQLPEEGLKFMVYLQKENIIDESGMPKERFSAEFPKEGPSILRIQQVVRGDSAAYFCASSSTLAGVQADTQYFGPGTRLTVL.

This clone was counted between two and nine times. V usage is TRBV5-6 and J usage is TRBJ2-2; tentatively, D is TRBD1 (5 bases). The V end was cut by 2 bases, the J end by 4 bases, with 12 bases between. The CDR3 is 15 residues long. Per germline, CDR1 SGHDT and CDR2 YYEEEE. Written as DNA, the CDR3 is TGTGCCAGCAGCTTTGGTGTCAGGGTCACCGGGGAGCTGTTTTTT. Its translation: CASSFGVRVTGELFF.

Worth noting for this clone: One junction end does not reproduce the germline sequence, and a read error may be involved. The J gene is TRBJ2-7, the V gene TRBV20-1; the D is unclear. The V gene's germline CDR1 is DFQATT and CDR2 SNEGSKA (reference sequence). This CDR3 is built from 11 residues. CDR3 sequence reads: CSVDLHYERYF. DNA of the CDR3: TGCAGTGTTGACCTCCACTACGAGCGGTACTTC.

The rearrangement uses TRBV4-2 and TRBJ1-2; possibly TRBD1 for D (5 bases). Trimming removed 0 bases from V and 2 bases from J, with 10 bases in between. Germline V gene lookup returns CDR1 LGHNA and CDR2 YNFKEQ. CDR3 length equals 15 residues. CDR3 sequence reads: CASSQDGRGNYGYTF. The CDR3 bases are TGTGCCAGCAGCCAAGACGGCCGGGGGAACTATGGCTACACCTTC.

This clone occurred once. V usage is TRBV27 and J usage is TRBJ1-2, with unresolved D. Germline V gene lookup returns CDR1 MNHEY and CDR2 SMNVEV (reference sequence). The V end lost 9 bases, the J end lost 5 bases, and 16 bases lay between the germline ends. The CDR3 runs to 13 residues. The CDR3 loop is CASATGELYGYTF. CDR3 in DNA: TGTGCCAGTGCCACCGGGGAGCTATATGGCTACACCTTC.

The genes are TRBV29-1 and TRBJ1-2, with TRBD1 matching 11 bases. Per the germline V gene, CDR1 is SQVTM and CDR2 is ANQGSEA. Trimming took 8 bases from V and 3 from J; bases not matched to a gene: 14. This CDR3 comprises 16 residues. As DNA, the CDR3 is TGCAGCCCTAACGAGTTGTGGACAGGGGGCGACTATGGCTACACCTTC. Protein sequence: CSPNELWTGGDYGYTF.

This clone was observed a handful of times. The rearrangement links TRBV6-6 to TRBJ1-2, with D hard to call. V lost 6 bases to trimming and J lost 2 bases, with 16 bases between them. CDR3 length: 15 residues. The germline V gene has CDR1 MNHNY and CDR2 SVGAGI (reference sequence). CDR3 loop: CASSVSTGTNYGYTF. For the CDR3, the DNA is TGTGCCAGCAGCGTCTCTACGGGAACGAACTATGGCTACACCTTC.

This clone was seen a single time. V gene TRBV20-1 combines with J gene TRBJ2-5, with unresolved D. In germline, CDR1 is DFQATT, CDR2 SNEGSKA (reference sequence). This CDR3 is 11 amino acids long. With 7 bases removed from V and 7 bases from J, the gap between germline ends came to 13 bases. CDR3 bases: TGCAGTGACGATTCGGTTGGGACCCAGTACTTC. Its translation: CSDDSVGTQYF.

This clone was seen a single time. The chain couples TRBV9 to TRBJ2-1; 10 bases agree with TRBD2. There are 16 residues in the CDR3. Germline-derived CDR1 and CDR2 are SGDLS and YYNGEE. V lost 4 bases, J lost 7 bases, and 11 bases stayed unmatched. The CDR3 DNA reads as TGTGCCAGCAGCCCCTTAGGTAGCGGGAGGTCAAATGAGCAGTTCTTC. This codes for CASSPLGSGRSNEQFF.

The gene calls are TRBV7-2 and TRBJ2-6; 7 bases map to TRBD1. V lost 5 bases, J lost 3 bases, and 4 bases stayed unmatched. This CDR3 is 15 amino acids long. Germline values: CDR1 SGHTA, CDR2 FQGNSA. The CDR3 nucleotides are TGTGCCAGCAGCCCCGACAGGGATGGGGCCAACGTCCTGACTTTC. Translation: CASSPDRDGANVLTF. Using reference TRBV7-2 and TRBJ2-6 for the parts outside the CDR3, the full variable domain is GAGVSQSPSNKVTEKGKDVELRCDPISGHTALYWYRQSLGQGLEFLIYFQGNSAPDKSGLPSDRFSAERTGGSVSTLTIQRTQQEDSAVYLCASSPDRDGANVLTFGAGSRLTVL.